A single sample gave rise to the 11 T cell receptor beta chains below, sequenced in a study of T cells in Graves' hyperthyroidism and ophthalmopathy. Amplified regions were TCR beta CDR3 sequences from RNA transcripts. When the TCR CDR3 underwent first-round RT-PCR, the HTBI primer set was used. Via MiXCR, TCRdb re-called the multiplex PCR reads, giving one row per CDR3 protein. The repertoire has around 620,000 distinct CDR3 sequences, approximately 14% of them found once; the top ten carry around 7%. Material: blood. The receptor source for this set is a woman younger than 35 with Graves' ophthalmopathy.

This clonotype was found many times. The CDR3 protein is CASRRRTSGSNQDYEQYF. For the CDR3, the DNA is TGTGCCAGCAGACGGAGGACTAGCGGGAGTAATCAAGACTACGAGCAGTACTTC. The V call is TRBV7-9, the J call TRBJ2-7, with 13 bases identical to TRBD2. The V gene end was trimmed by 6 bases and the J gene end by 3 bases; junction bases not matched to a gene: 14. Germline CDR1 reads SEHNR; CDR2 reads FQNEAQ (reference sequence). CDR3 length: 18 amino acids.

This clonotype was counted a few times. The J gene is TRBJ1-5, the V gene TRBV9, with unresolved D. CDR1 and CDR2 (germline): SGDLS, YYNGEE. The ends were cut back, 0 bases at V and 3 bases at J, with 13 bases in the middle. This CDR3 is 16 amino acids long. The CDR3 nucleotides read TGTGCCAGCAGCGTAGTCACTGGAACTCCCAATCAGCCCCAGCATTTT. Encoded protein: CASSVVTGTPNQPQHF.

The count of this clonotype is one. The chain is built from TRBV6-1 and TRBJ2-1, with 8 bases matching TRBD1. Germline assignment: CDR1 MNHNS and CDR2 SASEGT. V trimming: 3 bases; J trimming: 0 bases; junction bases outside the gene matches: 4. CDR3 length: 16 amino acids. CDR3 residues: CASSDRGRGSYNEQFF. The CDR3 bases are TGTGCCAGCAGTGACAGGGGGCGGGGCTCCTACAATGAGCAGTTCTTC.

The chain uses TRBV9 and TRBJ1-4; the D gene is possibly TRBD1 (5 bases). CDR3 size: 16 residues. Trimming shortened V by 3 bases and J by 1 base, and 13 bases separated the two germline ends. Germline CDR1 reads SGDLS; CDR2 reads YYNGEE. The CDR3 here is CASSAQDTGTNEKLFF. The CDR3 coding sequence is TGTGCCAGCAGCGCCCAGGACACTGGAACTAATGAAAAACTGTTTTTT.

The chain couples TRBV27 to TRBJ2-7, with a tentative D call TRBD1 (6 bases). This CDR3 contains 16 residues. Trimming took off 5 bases at V and 4 bases at J, with 21 bases between the two ends. Germline loops: CDR1 MNHEY, CDR2 SMNVEV (reference sequence). Here the CDR3 DNA reads TGTGCCAGCAGTCAATCCCCCGTCCTACAGGGTTACGAGCAGTACTTC. Encoded protein: CASSQSPVLQGYEQYF.

This clonotype came up many times. The chain is built from TRBV29-1 and TRBJ2-7; D is uncertain. The germline gives CDR1 SQVTM, CDR2 ANQGSEA. Trimming left V 4 bases short and J 2 bases short, with 15 bases between. There are 14 residues in the CDR3. The CDR3 DNA reads TGCAGCGTTGTATACCCCGACGCCGCCTACGAGCAGTACTTC. It translates to CSVVYPDAAYEQYF.

The rearrangement links TRBV30 to TRBJ2-3; D perhaps matches TRBD2 (7 bases). There are 13 residues in the CDR3. Deletions cut 1 base from V and 4 bases from J, with 9 bases between. Germline V CDR1 and CDR2: GTSNPN, SVGIG (reference sequence). In DNA, the CDR3 is TGTGCCTGGAGTGGGGGGGGCCCAGATACGCAGTATTTT. This codes for CAWSGGGPDTQYF.

The chain uses TRBV7-9 and TRBJ1-5, with D perhaps TRBD1 (6 bases). This CDR3 region has 15 residues. The V gene lost 1 base and the J gene lost 7 bases, with 14 bases spanning the gap. CDR1 SEHNR and CDR2 FQNEAQ come from the germline V gene (reference sequence). The CDR3 protein is CASSLGQGPFQPQHF. The CDR3 DNA reads as TGTGCCAGCAGCTTAGGTCAGGGGCCATTCCAGCCCCAGCATTTT. The whole variable domain, remainder taken from reference TRBV7-9 and TRBJ1-5, is DTGVSQNPRHKITKRGQNVTFRCDPISEHNRLYWYRQTLGQGPEFLTYFQNEAQLEKSRLLSDRFSAERPKGSFSTLEIQRTEQGDSAMYLCASSLGQGPFQPQHFGDGTRLSIL.

This clonotype was picked up many times. The gene calls are TRBV3-1 and TRBJ1-2; possibly TRBD1 for D (6 bases). V was clipped by 0 bases and J by 1 base, with 6 bases between them. In germline, CDR1 is LGHDT, CDR2 YNNKEL (reference sequence). The CDR3 contains 14 residues. CDR3: CASSQEQGNYGYTF. Here the CDR3 DNA reads TGTGCCAGCAGCCAAGAACAGGGTAACTATGGCTACACCTTC.

The gene calls are TRBV6-1 and TRBJ1-2; a weak D match, TRBD1 (6 bases). CDR1 is MNHNS, CDR2 SASEGT, per germline. CDR3 length: 14 amino acids. V shed 6 bases and J shed 8 bases, with 19 bases lying between them. The CDR3 reads CASRETGISRGYTF. CDR3 DNA sequence: TGTGCCAGCAGGGAAACAGGGATCTCACGAGGCTACACCTTC.

This clonotype was seen a few times. The rearrangement links TRBV5-8 to TRBJ2-6; D gene uncertain. CDR3 length: 16 residues. Germline values: CDR1 SGHTS, CDR2 YDEGEE. With 3 bases removed from V and 1 base from J, the gap between germline ends came to 11 bases. Here the CDR3 reads CASSYGQGSGANVLTF. Here the CDR3 DNA reads TGTGCCAGCAGCTATGGCCAAGGGTCTGGGGCCAACGTCCTGACTTTC. The whole variable domain, filled in from reference TRBV5-8 and TRBJ2-6, reads EAGVTQSPTHLIKTRGQQATLRCSPISGHTSVYWYQQALGLGLQFLLWYDEGEERNRGNFPPRFSGRQFPNYSSELNVNALELEDSALYLCASSYGQGSGANVLTFGAGSRLTVL.